This T cell receptor (beta chain) was identified in a study of blood T cells in healthy people across ages. General study findings and limits: Age advanced and TCR beta diversity per million T cells fell, roughly linearly.

As for this clonotype: What it binds is unknown.

Together with a sample-barcoded 5' primer, a J-beta primer mix was included in a second PCR lasting about 6 to 11 cycles. TCRdb called the 5' RACE reads again in MiXCR, with one record for every CDR3 protein. The table has about 1.8 million distinct CDR3 sequences, about 50% seen once. Sequenced: blood. This TCR was recovered from a woman in her forties in good health.

The CDR3: CASIRGTSRNEQFF. The CDR3, as DNA: TGTGCCAGCATCCGGGGAACCTCCAGGAATGAGCAGTTCTTC. The chain is built from TRBV7-2 and TRBJ2-1; possible D gene TRBD2, 5 bases. The CDR3 runs 14 residues. Trimming left V 7 bases short and J 7 bases short, with 17 bases between. CDR1 is SGHTA and CDR2 is FQGNSA in the germline V gene.